The rows below give T cell receptor beta chains drawn from one sample of a study of T cells in localized non-small cell lung cancer. TCRdb's table, derived via immunoSEQ multiplex PCR, lists solely in-frame clones and lacks some. The repertoire holds some 30,000 clones, with less than 90% as singletons. The source was peripheral blood, collected before any cancer treatment. All receptors derive from a female donor at least 60 years old with stage I lung adenocarcinoma. CDR3s include the opening cysteine and the closing phenylalanine or tryptophan. The order of the fields is V gene, D gene, clone size, J gene, CDR3 length, CDR3 protein, CDR3 DNA. D genes are given only for firm matches. Expanded clones get a size class; other rows say once, few or many, or leave the size out.

V gene: TRBV5-4; D gene: TRBD2; clone size: once; J gene: TRBJ2-5; CDR3 length: 15; CDR3 protein: CASSVSGRGQETQYF; CDR3 DNA: TGTGCCAGCAGCGTTAGCGGGCGGGGACAAGAGACCCAGTACTTC
V gene: TRBV7-9; D gene: NA; clone size: NA; J gene: TRBJ2-1; CDR3 length: 15; CDR3 protein: CASTRGRGSSNEQLF; CDR3 DNA: TGTGCCAGCACAAGGGGTCGGGGGAGTTCCAATGAGCAGCTCTTC
V gene: TRBV18; D gene: NA; clone size: NA; J gene: TRBJ2-2; CDR3 length: 14; CDR3 protein: CASSPGGEHRELFF; CDR3 DNA: TGTGCCAGCTCACCGGGGGGCGAGCACCGGGAGCTGTTTTTT
V gene: TRBV10-3; D gene: NA; clone size: NA; J gene: TRBJ2-7; CDR3 length: 11; CDR3 protein: CASMDSYEQYF; CDR3 DNA: TGTGCCTCAATGGATAGCTACGAGCAGTACTTC
V gene: TRBV7-2; D gene: TRBD1; clone size: once; J gene: TRBJ1-3; CDR3 length: 14; CDR3 protein: CASSPQGDGNTIYF; CDR3 DNA: TGTGCCAGCAGCCCACAGGGGGATGGAAACACCATATATTTT
V gene: TRBV7-2; D gene: TRBD2; clone size: NA; J gene: TRBJ2-7; CDR3 length: 16; CDR3 protein: CASSRRLAGQSYEQYF; CDR3 DNA: TGTGCCAGCAGTCGTCGGCTAGCGGGACAATCCTACGAGCAGTACTTC
V gene: TRBV4-3; D gene: NA; clone size: NA; J gene: TRBJ2-4; CDR3 length: 15; CDR3 protein: CASSQDWRGGLIQYF; CDR3 DNA: TGCGCCAGCAGCCAAGATTGGCGCGGGGGCCTCATTCAGTACTTC
V gene: TRBV18; D gene: NA; clone size: NA; J gene: TRBJ1-1; CDR3 length: 15; CDR3 protein: CASSPPSGGHTEAFF; CDR3 DNA: TGTGCCAGCTCACCACCATCGGGGGGCCACACTGAAGCTTTCTTT
V gene: TRBV7-2; D gene: NA; clone size: NA; J gene: TRBJ2-3; CDR3 length: 12; CDR3 protein: CASSFSTDTQYF; CDR3 DNA: TGTGCCAGCAGCTTTAGCACAGATACGCAGTATTTT
V gene: TRBV6-5; D gene: NA; clone size: NA; J gene: TRBJ2-5; CDR3 length: 15; CDR3 protein: CASSSKGVSQETQYF; CDR3 DNA: TGTGCCAGCAGCTCCAAAGGGGTTTCACAAGAGACCCAGTACTTC
V gene: TRBV27; D gene: NA; clone size: NA; J gene: TRBJ1-1; CDR3 length: 13; CDR3 protein: CASSYQGNTEAFF; CDR3 DNA: TGTGCCAGCAGTTATCAGGGGAACACTGAAGCTTTCTTT
V gene: TRBV6-1; D gene: TRBD2; clone size: NA; J gene: TRBJ2-2; CDR3 length: 14; CDR3 protein: CASRGGANTGELFF; CDR3 DNA: TGTGCCAGCCGGGGGGGGGCGAACACCGGGGAGCTGTTTTTT
V gene: TRBV5-4; D gene: TRBD1; clone size: NA; J gene: TRBJ2-3; CDR3 length: 16; CDR3 protein: CASSGLQGADVDTQYF; CDR3 DNA: TGTGCCAGCAGCGGACTACAGGGGGCAGATGTAGATACGCAGTATTTT
V gene: TRBV4-3; D gene: NA; clone size: NA; J gene: TRBJ2-6; CDR3 length: 18; CDR3 protein: CASSQDPPGISGANVLTF; CDR3 DNA: TGCGCCAGCAGCCAAGACCCCCCAGGGATCTCTGGGGCCAACGTCCTGACTTTC
V gene: TRBV18; D gene: TRBD2; clone size: NA; J gene: TRBJ2-1; CDR3 length: 16; CDR3 protein: CASSPRAGEVSNEQFF; CDR3 DNA: TGTGCCAGCTCACCACGGGCGGGAGAGGTCTCCAATGAGCAGTTCTTC
V gene: TRBV7-8; D gene: TRBD2; clone size: NA; J gene: TRBJ2-5; CDR3 length: 17; CDR3 protein: CASSLVAASGSGETQYF; CDR3 DNA: TGTGCCAGCAGCTTAGTCGCGGCTAGCGGGAGTGGGGAGACCCAGTACTTC
V gene: TRBV30; D gene: NA; clone size: NA; J gene: TRBJ2-3; CDR3 length: 11; CDR3 protein: CAYSPTDTQYF; CDR3 DNA: TGTGCCTACTCCCCCACAGATACGCAGTATTTT
V gene: TRBV28; D gene: NA; clone size: once; J gene: TRBJ1-1; CDR3 length: 15; CDR3 protein: CASSVPRDLNTEAFF; CDR3 DNA: TGTGCCAGCAGTGTCCCCAGGGACTTGAACACTGAAGCTTTCTTT
V gene: TRBV27; D gene: NA; clone size: NA; J gene: TRBJ2-1; CDR3 length: 11; CDR3 protein: CASSFGSGQFF; CDR3 DNA: TGTGCCAGCAGCTTTGGGAGCGGGCAGTTCTTC
V gene: TRBV5-1; D gene: TRBD2; clone size: NA; J gene: TRBJ2-1; CDR3 length: 15; CDR3 protein: CASRPPGLAGNEQFF; CDR3 DNA: TGCGCCAGCAGGCCGCCGGGACTAGCGGGGAATGAGCAGTTCTTC
V gene: TRBV5-1; D gene: TRBD2; clone size: NA; J gene: TRBJ2-1; CDR3 length: 15; CDR3 protein: CASSLDPGGINEQFF; CDR3 DNA: TGCGCCAGCAGCTTGGACCCGGGAGGTATTAATGAGCAGTTCTTC
V gene: TRBV11-3; D gene: TRBD2; clone size: NA; J gene: TRBJ2-1; CDR3 length: 16; CDR3 protein: CASSLEGSGRHNEQFF; CDR3 DNA: TGTGCCAGCAGCTTAGAAGGAAGCGGGAGGCACAATGAGCAGTTCTTC
V gene: TRBV9; D gene: NA; clone size: NA; J gene: TRBJ2-1; CDR3 length: 15; CDR3 protein: CASSVRLSGANEQFF; CDR3 DNA: TGTGCCAGCAGCGTACGTTTGTCAGGGGCAAATGAGCAGTTCTTC
V gene: TRBV7-7; D gene: TRBD1; clone size: NA; J gene: TRBJ2-1; CDR3 length: 14; CDR3 protein: CASSTGTGGNEQFF; CDR3 DNA: TGTGCCAGCTCGACCGGGACAGGGGGCAATGAGCAGTTCTTC
V gene: TRBV28; D gene: TRBD1; clone size: NA; J gene: TRBJ1-4; CDR3 length: 16; CDR3 protein: CASTPSDRVPGEKLFF; CDR3 DNA: TGTGCCAGCACTCCCTCCGACAGGGTTCCAGGTGAAAAACTGTTTTTT
V gene: TRBV27; D gene: NA; clone size: NA; J gene: TRBJ2-2; CDR3 length: 13; CDR3 protein: CASSQTRPRELFF; CDR3 DNA: TGTGCCAGCAGTCAGACCCGGCCCCGGGAGCTGTTTTTT
V gene: TRBV7-8; D gene: NA; clone size: once; J gene: TRBJ2-1; CDR3 length: 15; CDR3 protein: CASSLSSGVGNEQFF; CDR3 DNA: TGTGCCAGCAGCTTAAGTTCGGGGGTAGGCAATGAGCAGTTCTTC
V gene: TRBV6-5; D gene: NA; clone size: NA; J gene: TRBJ2-7; CDR3 length: 14; CDR3 protein: CASSFGGAPYEQYF; CDR3 DNA: TGTGCCAGCAGTTTTGGGGGGGCCCCCTACGAGCAGTACTTC
V gene: TRBV30; D gene: TRBD1; clone size: once; J gene: TRBJ2-7; CDR3 length: 13; CDR3 protein: CASRGLSSYEQYF; CDR3 DNA: TGTGCCTCTAGGGGGCTTAGCTCCTACGAGCAGTACTTC
V gene: TRBV2; D gene: NA; clone size: NA; J gene: TRBJ1-2; CDR3 length: 13; CDR3 protein: CASIREGEGGYTF; CDR3 DNA: TGTGCCAGCATCCGGGAGGGGGAGGGTGGCTACACCTTC
V gene: TRBV5-1; D gene: NA; clone size: NA; J gene: TRBJ2-3; CDR3 length: 14; CDR3 protein: CASSLGQARDTQYF; CDR3 DNA: TGCGCCAGCAGCTTGGGGCAGGCCCGGGATACGCAGTATTTT
V gene: TRBV28; D gene: NA; clone size: NA; J gene: TRBJ1-2; CDR3 length: 14; CDR3 protein: CASSSGRQNYGYTF; CDR3 DNA: TGTGCCAGCAGTTCGGGCCGGCAAAACTATGGCTACACCTTC
V gene: TRBV30; D gene: NA; clone size: NA; J gene: TRBJ2-4; CDR3 length: 14; CDR3 protein: CAWNPGLAKNIQYF; CDR3 DNA: TGTGCCTGGAACCCGGGACTAGCCAAAAACATTCAGTACTTC
V gene: TRBV30; D gene: TRBD1; clone size: NA; J gene: TRBJ1-5; CDR3 length: 15; CDR3 protein: CAWTISGGANQPQHF; CDR3 DNA: TGTGCCTGGACCATTTCAGGGGGGGCCAATCAGCCCCAGCATTTT
V gene: TRBV11-2; D gene: NA; clone size: NA; J gene: TRBJ2-7; CDR3 length: 15; CDR3 protein: CASSLEAGTTDEQYF; CDR3 DNA: TGTGCCAGCAGCTTAGAGGCGGGAACGACGGACGAGCAGTACTTC
V gene: TRBV28; D gene: NA; clone size: NA; J gene: TRBJ1-2; CDR3 length: 12; CDR3 protein: CASSFWGYGYTF; CDR3 DNA: TGTGCCAGCAGTTTTTGGGGCTATGGCTACACCTTC
V gene: TRBV18; D gene: TRBD2; clone size: NA; J gene: TRBJ2-3; CDR3 length: 18; CDR3 protein: CASSQGLAGNSGTDTQYF; CDR3 DNA: TGTGCCAGCTCACAGGGACTAGCGGGAAATTCTGGCACAGATACGCAGTATTTT